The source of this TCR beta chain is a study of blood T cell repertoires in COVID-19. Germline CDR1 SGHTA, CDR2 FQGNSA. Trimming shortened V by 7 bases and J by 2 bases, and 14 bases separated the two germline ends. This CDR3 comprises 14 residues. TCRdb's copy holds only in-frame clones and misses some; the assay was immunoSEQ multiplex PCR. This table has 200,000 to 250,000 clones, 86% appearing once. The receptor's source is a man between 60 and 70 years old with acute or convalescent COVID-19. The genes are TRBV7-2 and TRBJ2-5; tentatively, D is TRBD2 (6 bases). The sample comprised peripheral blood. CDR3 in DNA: TGTGCCAGCACCCGTGGGGGGTTTCAAGAGACCCAGTACTTC. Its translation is CASTRGGFQETQYF.